This TCR beta chain is drawn from a study of T cells in Graves' hyperthyroidism and ophthalmopathy. RNA transcripts yielded amplified TCR beta CDR3 regions. The HTBI primer set served for first-round RT-PCR of the TCR CDR3. In TCRdb, the multiplex PCR reads were re-called with MiXCR into one record per CDR3 protein. The profile covers about 200,000 distinct CDR3 sequences, with 18% appearing a single time and around 47% taken by the ten largest. This clonotype was picked up many times. Germline CDR1 reads SGDLS; CDR2 reads YYNGEE. Trimming took 0 bases from V and 6 from J, leaving 10 bases between them. This CDR3 has 14 amino acids.

The receptor was derived from a man aged 40-49 years with Graves' hyperthyroidism. The sample taken for sequencing was blood. V usage is TRBV9 and J usage is TRBJ2-1; D perhaps matches TRBD1 (5 bases). The CDR3: CASSVAQGGNEQFF. The DNA of the CDR3 is TGTGCCAGCAGCGTAGCGCAGGGTGGCAATGAGCAGTTCTTC.